Presented here are 32 T cell receptor beta chains from one specimen sequenced in a study of T cell repertoires in cytomegalovirus infection. TCRdb re-called the reads through MiXCR, storing one row per CDR3 protein. The sample carries 250,000 to 300,000 distinct CDR3 sequences, 22% recorded once. No antigen has been assigned to these receptors. The sample here was cultured PBMCs, taken from culture after CMV antigen stimulation. Source of these receptors: a human donor in good health (CMV status not recorded). Some clones in this sample may be carry-over from other donors' samples.

This clonotype was seen a few times. The chain employs TRBV19 and TRBJ2-7, with TRBD2 identical over 11 bases. The CDR3 runs to 16 residues. J was trimmed by 0 bases and V by 4 bases; bases with no gene match: 5. Germline CDR1 reads LNHDA; CDR2 reads SQIVND (reference sequence). The CDR3 reads CASSTRLAGSSYEQYF. Written as DNA, the CDR3 is TGTGCCAGTAGTACCAGACTAGCGGGGAGCTCCTACGAGCAGTACTTC.

This clonotype was seen once. DNA for the CDR3: TGTGCCAGCTCACCGACGGGGGGCGATGAAAAACTGTTTTTT. It encodes CASSPTGGDEKLFF. The chain combines TRBV18 with TRBJ1-4; perhaps TRBD1 as D (6 bases). The CDR3 runs to 14 residues. Per the germline V gene, CDR1 is KGHSH and CDR2 is LQKENI. Between the trimmed V and J ends, which lost 3 bases and 6 bases, there was a span of 11 bases.

This clonotype was recorded a few times. This chain links TRBV11-2 with TRBJ1-3, with no clear D. The germline gives CDR1 SGHAT, CDR2 FQNNGV. Deletions cut 6 bases from V and 3 bases from J, with 12 bases between. The CDR3 has 14 amino acids. This CDR3 reads CASSQGFFGNTIYF. In nucleotides, the CDR3 is TGTGCCAGCAGTCAAGGCTTCTTTGGAAACACCATATATTTT.

This clonotype has just a few counts. This rearrangement joins TRBV7-3 to TRBJ2-4; 8 nucleotides agree with TRBD1. J was trimmed by 6 bases and V by 5 bases; bases with no gene match: 12. Germline assignment: CDR1 SGHTA and CDR2 FQGTGA. CDR3 length: 16 amino acids. The CDR3 sequence is CASSPQGRGPGNIQYF. CDR3 nucleotides: TGTGCCAGCAGCCCCCAGGGCAGGGGGCCGGGAAACATTCAGTACTTC.

This rearrangement joins TRBV4-1 to TRBJ2-3; 7 nucleotides match TRBD2. The V and J ends lost 1 base and 1 base, in that order; junction bases with no gene match: 5. CDR1 MGHRA and CDR2 YSYEKL come from the germline V gene. The CDR3 runs to 16 residues. DNA of the CDR3: TGCGCCAGCAGCCAAGGACTAGCTCCCGGCACAGATACGCAGTATTTT. It is translated as CASSQGLAPGTDTQYF.

In this sample, this clonotype turned up many times. This chain connects TRBV7-6 to TRBJ2-5; a possible D gene is TRBD1 (5 bases). The CDR3 is 18 residues long. V was clipped by 1 base and J by 2 bases, with 20 bases between them. The germline V gene encodes CDR1 SGHVS and CDR2 FNYEAQ. CDR3 in amino acids: CASSLGLYQGLQQETQYF. In DNA form, the CDR3 reads TGTGCCAGCAGCTTAGGTTTGTACCAGGGCCTCCAGCAAGAGACCCAGTACTTC.

J is TRBJ1-6 and V is TRBV6-5; D is ambiguous. The CDR3 loop spans 17 amino acids. CDR1 is MNHEY, CDR2 SVGAGI, per germline. Deletions cut 0 bases from V and 6 bases from J, with 15 bases between. DNA of the CDR3: TGTGCCAGCAGTTACTCTATAAGGGCGGTTTTTAATTCACCCCTCCACTTT. Residues: CASSYSIRAVFNSPLHF.

This clonotype was picked up many times. The chain recombines TRBV7-2 with TRBJ2-4; D is undetermined. The germline V gene encodes CDR1 SGHTA and CDR2 FQGNSA. V lost 1 base and J 0 bases, leaving 13 bases between the germline ends. The CDR3 totals 17 residues. In nucleotides, the CDR3 is TGTGCCAGCAGCTTAGGACACAGTCAGGTAGCCAAAAACATTCAGTACTTC. Amino acids: CASSLGHSQVAKNIQYF. The full variable domain, completed using reference TRBV7-2 and TRBJ2-4, is GAGVSQSPSNKVTEKGKDVELRCDPISGHTALYWYRQSLGQGLEFLIYFQGNSAPDKSGLPSDRFSAERTGGSVSTLTIQRTQQEDSAVYLCASSLGHSQVAKNIQYFGAGTRLSVL.

In this sample, this clonotype turned up a few times. The chain joins TRBV19 to TRBJ2-5; TRBD2 aligns across 10 bases. Germline CDR1 LNHDA, CDR2 SQIVND (reference sequence). The V gene end was trimmed by 3 bases and the J gene end by 5 bases; junction bases not matched to a gene: 9. The CDR3 has 16 amino acids. CDR3 nucleotide sequence: TGTGCCAGTAGTATCCTGCATAGCGGGAGGTTCGAGACCCAGTACTTC. Translating it yields CASSILHSGRFETQYF.

The gene calls are TRBV4-1 and TRBJ2-2; D is ambiguous. Germline V lookup: CDR1 MGHRA, CDR2 YSYEKL. Trimming took 2 bases from V and 8 from J, leaving 12 bases between them. The CDR3 covers 14 residues. CDR3 in amino acids: CASSQPGRRGELFF. The CDR3 region has the DNA TGCGCCAGCAGCCAACCGGGCCGCCGAGGGGAGCTGTTTTTT.

As regards this clonotype: Possible read error: a much larger clone is one base away. The V and J genes are TRBV7-3 and TRBJ1-1; D possibly corresponds to TRBD1 (5 bases). The CDR3 contains 15 residues. The V gene's germline CDR1 is SGHTA and CDR2 FQGTGA. CDR3 in DNA: TGTACCAGCAGCCCCGCGACAGCTAAAAACACTGAAGCTTTCTTT. Protein: CTSSPATAKNTEAFF.

A few counts support this clonotype. The chain has TRBV6-2 or TRBV6-3 and TRBJ2-1; the match to TRBD2 covers 14 bases. There are 21 residues in the CDR3. Germline trimming cut 4 bases from V and 7 bases from J; bases unmatched to any gene: 21. Germline V gene sequence: CDR1 MNHEY, CDR2 SVGEGT. CDR3 in amino acids: CASSFQRTGTSGSAQGNEQFF. CDR3 nucleotide sequence: TGTGCCAGCAGTTTCCAACGCACCGGGACTAGCGGGAGTGCCCAGGGTAATGAGCAGTTCTTC.

In its sample, this clonotype is medium-sized (0.01 to 0.1%). This chain joins TRBV12-3 or TRBV12-4 and TRBJ1-4; D is unclear. The CDR3 loop spans 12 amino acids. V lost 5 bases to trimming and J lost 7 bases, with 8 bases between them. CDR3 sequence: CASSPTSEKLFF. CDR3 DNA: TGTGCCAGCAGTCCTACGAGTGAAAAACTGTTTTTT.

The V call is TRBV27, the J call TRBJ2-1; 9 nucleotides agree with TRBD1. Germline-derived CDR1 and CDR2 are MNHEY and SMNVEV (reference sequence). With V trimmed by 4 bases and J by 6 bases, 10 bases remained unmatched. The CDR3 is made up of 16 amino acids. CDR3 region: CASSSLQMGQGNEQFF. CDR3 coding DNA: TGTGCCAGCAGTTCGCTACAGATGGGACAGGGCAATGAGCAGTTCTTC.

This clonotype showed up just a few times. The chain joins TRBV20-1 to TRBJ2-3; 9 bases line up with TRBD2. The germline gives CDR1 DFQATT, CDR2 SNEGSKA (reference sequence). The V gene end was trimmed by 6 bases and the J gene end by 2 bases; junction bases not matched to a gene: 6. This CDR3 is 14 amino acids long. CDR3 amino acids: CSAHLAGNTDTQYF. In DNA form, the CDR3 reads TGCAGTGCGCATCTAGCGGGAAACACAGATACGCAGTATTTT.

This clonotype was found many times. This chain connects TRBV7-6 to TRBJ2-1; the match to TRBD2 covers 11 bases. CDR3 length equals 17 residues. V trimming: 5 bases; J trimming: 7 bases; junction bases outside the gene matches: 13. The germline gives CDR1 SGHVS, CDR2 FNYEAQ. CDR3 sequence: CASSPIAGGLIGNEQFF. The CDR3 coding sequence is TGTGCCAGCAGCCCAATAGCGGGAGGGCTTATCGGGAATGAGCAGTTCTTC.

This clonotype was seen at least ten times. The CDR3 region is CASTAGQPITYHQPQHF. The CDR3 region has the DNA TGTGCCAGCACCGCGGGACAGCCAATTACCTACCATCAGCCCCAGCATTTT. The chain uses TRBV6-2 or TRBV6-3 and TRBJ1-5, with TRBD1 matching 7 bases. The CDR3 totals 17 residues. With 7 bases clipped from V and 5 bases from J, the junction kept 17 bases outside the gene matches. CDR1 is MNHEY and CDR2 is SVGEGT in the germline V gene.

The table lists this clonotype with a few counts. This chain uses TRBV6-2 or TRBV6-3 with TRBJ2-5; no clear D. Trimming took 5 bases from V and 0 from J, leaving 7 bases between them. Germline V lookup: CDR1 MNHEY, CDR2 SVGEGT. The CDR3 is 13 amino acids. CDR3 nucleotide sequence: TGTGCCAGCAGTATAGTTTACCAAGAGACCCAGTACTTC. This gives the protein CASSIVYQETQYF.

This clonotype has a count of ten or more. The CDR3 reads CASSLAVLTTEAFF. CDR3 nucleotide sequence: TGTGCCAGCAGCTTAGCGGTTCTCACCACTGAAGCTTTCTTT. The V gene is TRBV7-2, the J gene TRBJ1-1; D ambiguous. V gave up 0 bases and J gave up 4 bases, with 9 bases separating them. Germline lookup yields CDR1 SGHTA and CDR2 FQGNSA. The CDR3 runs to 14 residues.

In its sample, this clonotype was seen many times. The genes are TRBV7-8 and TRBJ2-7; 7 bases are a match to TRBD1. From germline, CDR1 is SGHVS and CDR2 FQNEAQ. V dropped 5 bases and J dropped 3; count of bases not matched to a gene: 7. The CDR3 spans 14 residues. The CDR3 sequence is CASSPGTVVYEQYF. The DNA for the CDR3 is TGTGCCAGCAGCCCCGGGACAGTTGTCTACGAGCAGTACTTC.

The chain joins TRBV11-2 to TRBJ2-1; 9 bases agree with TRBD2. Germline V gene lookup returns CDR1 SGHAT and CDR2 FQNNGV. V shed 7 bases, J shed 0 bases, and the junction held 7 bases outside the gene matches. The CDR3 is 16 amino acids. As DNA, the CDR3 is TGTGCCAGCACCACAAGCGGGAGGAGCTCCTACAATGAGCAGTTCTTC. Protein: CASTTSGRSSYNEQFF.

This clonotype was observed a handful of times. This chain joins TRBV4-3 and TRBJ2-3; 9 bases are shared with TRBD2. Trimming cost V 1 base and J 0 bases; bases outside gene matches: 11. Germline assignment: CDR1 LGHNA and CDR2 YSLEER. The CDR3 sequence is 19 residues long. The CDR3 coding sequence is TGCGCCAGCAGCCAAGGCGGTAGCGGGAGCACCGTTAGCACAGATACGCAGTATTTT. Encoded protein: CASSQGGSGSTVSTDTQYF.

This chain connects TRBV12-3 or TRBV12-4 to TRBJ2-7, with D tentatively TRBD2 (5 bases). This CDR3 contains 13 residues. V dropped 5 bases and J dropped 3 bases, with 11 bases sitting between them. CDR3: CASSGPSGYEQYF. CDR3 nucleotides: TGTGCCAGCAGTGGCCCCAGCGGCTACGAGCAGTACTTC.

This clonotype has ten or more counts. The chain recombines TRBV7-2 with TRBJ1-5; 7 nucleotides match TRBD1. Germline loops: CDR1 SGHTA, CDR2 FQGNSA. The CDR3 extends over 15 amino acids. Trimming took 5 bases from V and 3 from J; bases not matched to a gene: 7. As DNA, the CDR3 is TGTGCCAGCAGCCGCACAGGGGAGATCAATCAGCCCCAGCATTTT. This translates into CASSRTGEINQPQHF.

This clonotype has ten or more counts. This chain links TRBV7-2 with TRBJ2-5, with a tentative D call TRBD1 (5 bases). CDR1 and CDR2 (germline): SGHTA, FQGNSA. The CDR3 is 13 residues long. The germline V and J ends were trimmed by 5 bases and 4 bases, with 11 bases remaining between them. The CDR3 reads CASSPRQGETQYF. CDR3 coding DNA: TGTGCCAGCAGCCCCCGTCAGGGAGAGACCCAGTACTTC.

This clonotype has ten or more counts. CDR3 bases: TGTGCCAGCAGCTACGGGGTCCGGGAGCTGTTTTTT. Encoded protein: CASSYGVRELFF. V and J are TRBV7-9 and TRBJ2-2; D is perhaps TRBD2 (5 bases). V lost 4 bases, J lost 9 bases, and 9 bases lay in between. The CDR3 extends over 12 amino acids. The V gene's germline CDR1 is SEHNR and CDR2 FQNEAQ (reference sequence).

This clonotype turned up a few times. The chain employs TRBV5-6 and TRBJ2-3, with a possible D match to TRBD2 (5 bases). The ends were cut back, 1 base at V and 2 bases at J, with 8 bases in the middle. Germline-derived CDR1 and CDR2 are SGHDT and YYEEEE. The CDR3 totals 14 residues. CDR3 DNA sequence: TGTGCCAGCAGCTTGCAGCGGTACACAGATACGCAGTATTTT. Protein: CASSLQRYTDTQYF.

J is TRBJ2-3 and V is TRBV4-2; D ambiguous. The CDR3 has 16 amino acids. Germline V lookup: CDR1 LGHNA, CDR2 YNFKEQ. V gave up 1 base and J gave up 3 bases, with 14 bases separating them. The CDR3 DNA reads as TGTGCCAGCAGCCAAGCCTTGGGTGAGGTAACAGATACGCAGTATTTT. Protein product: CASSQALGEVTDTQYF.

The rearrangement joins TRBV7-2 to TRBJ2-1, with D perhaps matching TRBD1 (5 bases). Trimming shortened V by 1 base and J by 4 bases, and 11 bases separated the two germline ends. The germline CDR1 and CDR2 sequences are SGHTA and FQGNSA. This CDR3 has 15 residues. CDR3 in amino acids: CASSLGPGQYNEQFF. As DNA, the CDR3 is TGTGCCAGCAGCTTAGGTCCAGGACAATACAATGAGCAGTTCTTC.

V is TRBV6-6 and J is TRBJ1-4; D remains unclear. Trimming cost V 0 bases and J 3 bases, with 11 bases left between them. The CDR3 consists of 16 residues. Germline CDR1 reads MNHNY; CDR2 reads SVGAGI (reference sequence). This CDR3 reads CASSYSILVANEKLFF. CDR3 nucleotide sequence: TGTGCCAGCAGTTACTCCATCTTGGTTGCTAATGAAAAACTGTTTTTT.

V is TRBV4-3 and J is TRBJ1-5, with D uncertain. This CDR3 is built from 15 residues. The V gene lost 0 bases and the J gene lost 4 bases, with 10 bases spanning the gap. The germline V gene has CDR1 LGHNA and CDR2 YSLEER. The chain's CDR3 is CASSQDNGPNQPQHF. Written as DNA, the CDR3 is TGCGCCAGCAGCCAAGATAACGGCCCTAATCAGCCCCAGCATTTT.

The V and J genes are TRBV6-1 and TRBJ1-2, with unresolved D. The CDR3 spans 12 residues. Germline lookup yields CDR1 MNHNS and CDR2 SASEGT. V gave up 4 bases and J gave up 5 bases, with 8 bases separating them. The CDR3 protein is CASSVTVYGYTF. The CDR3 coding sequence is TGTGCCAGCAGTGTAACTGTTTATGGCTACACCTTC.